This T cell receptor beta chain is from a study of blood T cell repertoires in COVID-19. Study details: Samples taken during acute and convalescent COVID-19 were collected in the United States, Italy and Spain.

Assay: immunoSEQ multiplex PCR; the TCRdb copy retains only in-frame clones and omits some. The table lists around 470,000 clones, 90% of them singletons. Only one count was recorded for this clone. Trimming pared 0 bases from V and 10 bases from J, leaving 7 bases between. The CDR3 loop spans 13 amino acids. CDR1 is SEHNR and CDR2 is FQNEAQ in the germline V gene (reference sequence). Across over 20 US areas, participants ranged in age from 18 to 89 years. Self-reported history from a screening survey and questionnaire set each donor's cohort. The sequence was collected from a man between 18 and 35 years old who had recovered from COVID-19. The specimen sequenced was PBMCs or T cells enriched from blood (not recorded which). J is TRBJ1-6 and V is TRBV7-9; D unresolved. The chain's CDR3 is CASSLAERSPLHF. CDR3 bases: TGTGCCAGCAGCTTAGCCGAGAGGTCACCCCTCCACTTT.